This TCR beta chain is drawn from a study of human T cells and chemical hapten exposure. Overall study context: There were per-sample TCR yield variations, arising mainly from small pooled library volume differences.

TCRdb re-analysed the RACE reads in MiXCR, keeping a single row per CDR3 protein. Among over 100,000 distinct CDR3 sequences, over 9% were seen once, and the ten largest hold around 2.2%. CDR3 length: 14 amino acids. Between the trimmed V and J ends, which lost 4 bases and 7 bases, there was a span of 14 bases. The time point denotes: patch test 3, about 24 weeks after DPC sensitization. This sample's treatment: therapeutic diphenylcyclopropenone sensitization with weekly scalp DPC. Whole blood that had not been fractionated was the source of extracted total RNA. The source of this sequence is a woman between 50 and 59 years old with alopecia areata. Some clones in this sample may be carry-over from other donors' samples. V is TRBV12-3 or TRBV12-4 and J is TRBJ2-1; no definite D call. The material was whole blood, obtained in connection with sensitization to the hapten diphenylcyclopropenone (DPC). The CDR3 here is CASSSTAAWNEQFF. The CDR3 DNA is TGTGCCAGCAGTTCTACGGCAGCTTGGAATGAGCAGTTCTTC.